This T cell receptor (beta chain) was captured in a study of T cells after yellow fever vaccination. As for the study in general: SMART-Seq v4 Ultra Low Input handled preparation of low-cell-number fractions.

This CDR3 spans 18 amino acids. Trimming removed 0 bases from V and 4 bases from J; junction bases left unmatched: 13. Per the germline V gene, CDR1 is SGDLS and CDR2 is YYNGEE. Study-level findings and limits: A large majority of primary-vaccination clones showed up again after the booster (approximately 95% CD4, 88% CD8).

TCRdb called the 5' RACE reads again in MiXCR, with one record for every CDR3 protein. This sample has 310,000 or so distinct CDR3 sequences; around 3.6% occur once, and the top ten carry less than 25%. There are many counts of this clonotype. Its antigen is as yet unknown. The chain employs TRBV9 and TRBJ2-5; TRBD2 matches at 9 bases. Sequencing used PBMCs, obtained on the day of the yellow fever booster vaccination. The source of this sequence is a man younger than 35 who received the YFV17D yellow fever vaccine. The CDR3 bases are TGTGCCAGCAGCGTAGCCCAAGGGGCGGGGGGGCCGATAGAGACCCAGTACTTC. It translates to CASSVAQGAGGPIETQYF.